These 25 T cell receptor beta chains were sequenced from one sample in a study of T cell responses to AZD1222 COVID-19 vaccine. The assay was immunoSEQ multiplex PCR, and TCRdb's table has in-frame clones only and misses some. The sample includes about 150,000 clones, roughly 88% seen only once; the top ten take 5% to 5.5%. The material was peripheral blood, obtained 28 days after the second dose of the MenACWY control vaccine. The source of these receptors is an adult who received the MenACWY meningococcal vaccine as a control.

This sequence joins TRBV15 and TRBJ1-3; D remains ambiguous. V was trimmed by 0 bases and J by 4 bases, leaving 13 bases between them. The CDR3 runs 16 residues. Germline V gives CDR1 LNHNV, CDR2 YYDKDF (reference sequence). The CDR3 here is CATSRDRKGGGNTIYF. The DNA of the CDR3 is TGTGCCACCAGCAGAGATAGGAAGGGCGGCGGAAACACCATATATTTT.

Here the CDR3 DNA reads TGTGCCAGCAGCCCCCGCCGGGGTTCTCAAGAGACCCAGTACTTC. This codes for CASSPRRGSQETQYF. The chain is built from TRBV7-9 and TRBJ2-5; possibly TRBD2 for D (5 bases). The CDR3 contains 15 residues. From germline, CDR1 is SEHNR and CDR2 FQNEAQ (reference sequence). V shed 5 bases and J shed 2 bases, with 15 bases lying between them.

V and J are TRBV27 and TRBJ2-3; D ambiguous. The germline V and J ends were trimmed by 5 bases and 11 bases, with 14 bases remaining between them. The CDR3 extends over 12 amino acids. Looked up from germline, CDR1 is MNHEY and CDR2 is SMNVEV (reference sequence). The CDR3 sequence is CASSSPRGVQYF. The CDR3 bases are TGTGCCAGCAGTAGTCCTCGAGGTGTGCAGTATTTT.

This clone was seen once. The gene calls are TRBV4-3 and TRBJ2-1; TRBD2 agrees at 9 bases. The ends lost 4 bases at V and 9 bases at J; junction bases unmatched: 19. This CDR3 contains 18 residues. Germline V gene sequence: CDR1 LGHNA, CDR2 YSLEER. The CDR3 bases are TGCGCCAGCAGCCTTCGTACAGGGGCTAGCGGGGTACGGGGTGAGCAGTTCTTC. Translating it yields CASSLRTGASGVRGEQFF.

This clone has only a few counts. V is TRBV28 and J is TRBJ2-7; 8 positions match TRBD1. V gave up 3 bases and J gave up 3 bases; unmatched junction bases: 7. The CDR3 has 15 residues. CDR1 is MDHEN and CDR2 is SYDVKM in the germline V gene. Written as DNA, the CDR3 is TGTGCCAGCAGTTTGGCCCGGACAGGGCACTACGAGCAGTACTTC. Translated: CASSLARTGHYEQYF.

The sample holds one count of this clone. The chain uses TRBV7-3 and TRBJ2-1; 10 nucleotides align to TRBD2. The germline V gene encodes CDR1 SGHTA and CDR2 FQGTGA. The J segment lost 3 bases and the V segment lost 4 bases, leaving 3 bases of the junction unmatched. CDR3 length equals 15 residues. The CDR3 DNA reads TGTGCCAGCAGCTCTCTAGCGGGAGTCTACAATGAGCAGTTCTTC. Protein sequence: CASSSLAGVYNEQFF.

Only one count was recorded for this clone. V is TRBV27 and J is TRBJ2-5; 9 bases map to TRBD1. This CDR3 is built from 15 residues. Trimming took 5 bases from V and 2 from J; bases not matched to a gene: 6. Germline V gene data show CDR1 as MNHEY and CDR2 as SMNVEV (reference sequence). The DNA of the CDR3 is TGTGCCAGCAGTCACAGGGGGCGAAGGCAAGAGACCCAGTACTTC. Its protein is CASSHRGRRQETQYF.

V gene TRBV11-1 combines with J gene TRBJ2-7, with D possibly matching TRBD2 (5 bases). Germline V gene sequence: CDR1 SGHAT, CDR2 FQDESV (reference sequence). CDR3 length equals 12 residues. V was pared by 2 bases and J by 4 bases, with 6 bases between. Written as DNA, the CDR3 is TGTGCCAGCAGCTTACGCGGGTACGAGCAGTACTTC. Protein product: CASSLRGYEQYF.

The chain employs TRBV2 and TRBJ2-1; 9 positions agree with TRBD2. Germline CDR1 reads SNHLY; CDR2 reads FYNNEI. CDR3 length: 15 residues. V lost 5 bases to trimming and J lost 6 bases; unmatched junction nucleotides: 8. Written as DNA, the CDR3 is TGTGCCAGCAGTTTTAGCGGGGGAGGAGCCAATGAGCAGTTCTTC. This sequence encodes CASSFSGGGANEQFF.

V is TRBV28 and J is TRBJ1-1; weak D call: TRBD1 (5 bases). The CDR3 contains 13 residues. The V and J ends lost 6 bases and 2 bases respectively, with 10 bases between them. The germline gives CDR1 MDHEN, CDR2 SYDVKM. The DNA for the CDR3 is TGTGCCAGCAGCGTACAGGTTAACACTGAAGCTTTCTTT. This encodes CASSVQVNTEAFF.

This chain uses TRBV9 with TRBJ1-6; weak D call: TRBD1 (5 bases). With 5 bases removed from V and 7 bases from J, the gap between germline ends came to 13 bases. CDR1 SGDLS and CDR2 YYNGEE come from the germline V gene. There are 14 residues in the CDR3. The CDR3 loop is CASSQGQANSPLHF. CDR3 nucleotides: TGTGCCAGCAGTCAGGGCCAGGCCAATTCACCCCTCCACTTT. Complete variable domain (other parts from reference TRBV9 and TRBJ1-6): DSGVTQTPKHLITATGQRVTLRCSPRSGDLSVYWYQQSLDQGLQFLIQYYNGEERAKGNILERFSAQQFPDLHSELNLSSLELGDSALYFCASSQGQANSPLHFGNGTRLTVT.

This chain uses TRBV2 with TRBJ2-2; D is tentatively TRBD1 or TRBD2 (5 bases each). The germline V gene encodes CDR1 SNHLY and CDR2 FYNNEI. Between the trimmed V and J ends, which lost 5 bases and 5 bases, there was a span of 12 bases. The CDR3 runs to 14 residues. Here the CDR3 reads CASSYRDGTGELFF. The CDR3 DNA reads TGTGCCAGCAGTTACCGGGACGGGACCGGGGAGCTGTTTTTT.

This chain joins TRBV10-1 and TRBJ2-1, with TRBD2 matching over 9 bases. V lost 4 bases to trimming and J lost 2 bases; unmatched junction nucleotides: 6. Germline V gene sequence: CDR1 WNHNN, CDR2 SYGVQD (reference sequence). This CDR3 has 16 residues. CDR3 bases: TGCGCCAGCAGTGTTATGCTAGCGGGGCCCTACAATGAGCAGTTCTTC. This codes for CASSVMLAGPYNEQFF.

The rearrangement links TRBV28 to TRBJ1-1; D perhaps matches TRBD1 (5 bases). V lost 4 bases, J lost 4 bases, and 10 bases lay in between. Per germline, CDR1 MDHEN and CDR2 SYDVKM. The CDR3 contains 13 residues. CDR3 in DNA: TGTGCCAGCAGTTCAGGGTTTGGCACTGAAGCTTTCTTT. Protein sequence: CASSSGFGTEAFF.

The V and J genes are TRBV5-1 and TRBJ1-2; D is undetermined. The CDR3 extends over 17 amino acids. The V gene lost 1 base and the J gene lost 7 bases, with 23 bases spanning the gap. From germline, CDR1 is SGHRS and CDR2 YFSETQ. The CDR3 DNA reads TGCGCCAGCAGCTTGAATAGCTGGTCCAAGCAGGAGGTTGGCTACACCTTC. The encoded protein is CASSLNSWSKQEVGYTF.

The gene calls are TRBV12-3 or TRBV12-4 and TRBJ1-2; tentatively, D is TRBD1 (5 bases). The CDR3 is made up of 12 amino acids. V was clipped by 3 bases and J by 7 bases, with 9 bases between them. CDR3 nucleotide sequence: TGTGCCAGCAGTTTTATGGGGGTTGGCTACACCTTC. As protein: CASSFMGVGYTF.

The V gene is TRBV15, the J gene TRBJ1-5; possibly TRBD1 for D (6 bases). CDR3 length: 15 residues. The germline CDR1 and CDR2 sequences are LNHNV and YYDKDF (reference sequence). V was clipped by 1 base and J by 3 bases, with 10 bases between them. The CDR3 DNA follows: TGTGCCACCAGCAGAGGGACAGAGCTCAATCAGCCCCAGCATTTT. Amino acid sequence: CATSRGTELNQPQHF. Full variable domain (remainder filled in from reference TRBV15 and TRBJ1-5): DAMVIQNPRYQVTQFGKPVTLSCSQTLNHNVMYWYQQKSSQAPKLLFHYYDKDFNNEADTPDNFQSRRPNTSFCFLDIRSPGLGDTAMYLCATSRGTELNQPQHFGDGTRLSIL.

CDR3 nucleotides: TGCGCCAGCAGCCAAGAGACGGGGGGGCCGACCTACAATGAGCAGTTCTTC. Amino acid sequence: CASSQETGGPTYNEQFF. The chain carries TRBV4-1 and TRBJ2-1; 8 bases are shared with TRBD2. After removal of 0 bases from V and 2 bases from J, the junction contained 6 bases not matched to a gene. The CDR3 runs 17 residues. Germline CDR1 is MGHRA and CDR2 is YSYEKL.

The chain recombines TRBV4-3 with TRBJ2-3; TRBD2 might be the D (6 bases). V lost 2 bases and J lost 1, with 10 bases in between. CDR1 and CDR2 (germline): LGHNA, YSLEER. CDR3 size: 15 residues. The DNA for the CDR3 is TGCGCCAGCAGCCAATCTCCTAGCGGCACAGATACGCAGTATTTT. It codes for CASSQSPSGTDTQYF.

This chain connects TRBV5-1 to TRBJ2-7, with 9 positions matching TRBD1. Per germline, CDR1 SGHRS and CDR2 YFSETQ. The CDR3 totals 17 residues. J gave up 5 bases and V 4 bases, and 16 bases lay outside the gene matches. The CDR3 DNA follows: TGCGCCAGCAGCCTGTTGGACAGGGGTGTAGCCGACCACGAGCAGTACTTC. Its translation is CASSLLDRGVADHEQYF.

The chain combines TRBV12-3 or TRBV12-4 with TRBJ2-5; no firm D call. V lost 6 bases and J lost 7, with 9 bases in between. There are 11 residues in the CDR3. The CDR3 DNA reads as TGTGCCAGCAGCCGAGGAGCGACCCAGTACTTC. This gives the protein CASSRGATQYF.

The genes are TRBV9 and TRBJ1-4, with D uncertain. Trimming pared 0 bases from V and 7 bases from J, leaving 13 bases between. CDR1 is SGDLS, CDR2 YYNGEE, per germline. The CDR3 has 15 residues. This CDR3 is CASSVGTQGGEKLFF. CDR3 sequence (DNA): TGTGCCAGCAGCGTAGGCACCCAAGGAGGTGAAAAACTGTTTTTT.

The V gene is TRBV29-1, the J gene TRBJ1-1; 7 positions agree with TRBD1. CDR3 length: 13 amino acids. Germline V lookup: CDR1 SQVTM, CDR2 ANQGSEA. In DNA form, the CDR3 reads TGCACCACCTCGGAGGGGGCGAACACTGAAGCTTTCTTT. It encodes CTTSEGANTEAFF.

This clone has just one count. CDR3 amino acids: CASSPSATNEKLFF. Here the CDR3 DNA reads TGTGCCAGCTCACCAAGCGCAACTAATGAAAAACTGTTTTTT. The chain joins TRBV18 to TRBJ1-4; unclear D gene. V was clipped by 2 bases and J by 0 bases, with 4 bases between them. This CDR3 region has 14 residues. Per germline, CDR1 KGHSH and CDR2 LQKENI.

The rearrangement joins TRBV5-5 to TRBJ1-5; D uncertain. The V end lost 3 bases, the J end lost 6 bases, and 1 base lay between the germline ends. CDR1 and CDR2 (germline): SGHKS, YYEKEE (reference sequence). The CDR3 runs 10 residues. The chain's CDR3 is CASSSQPQHF. The CDR3 coding sequence is TGTGCCAGCAGCTCTCAGCCCCAGCATTTT. Variable domain in full (rest from reference TRBV5-5 and TRBJ1-5): DAGVTQSPTHLIKTRGQQVTLRCSPISGHKSVSWYQQVLGQGPQFIFQYYEKEERGRGNFPDRFSARQFPNYSSELNVNALLLGDSALYLCASSSQPQHFGDGTRLSIL.